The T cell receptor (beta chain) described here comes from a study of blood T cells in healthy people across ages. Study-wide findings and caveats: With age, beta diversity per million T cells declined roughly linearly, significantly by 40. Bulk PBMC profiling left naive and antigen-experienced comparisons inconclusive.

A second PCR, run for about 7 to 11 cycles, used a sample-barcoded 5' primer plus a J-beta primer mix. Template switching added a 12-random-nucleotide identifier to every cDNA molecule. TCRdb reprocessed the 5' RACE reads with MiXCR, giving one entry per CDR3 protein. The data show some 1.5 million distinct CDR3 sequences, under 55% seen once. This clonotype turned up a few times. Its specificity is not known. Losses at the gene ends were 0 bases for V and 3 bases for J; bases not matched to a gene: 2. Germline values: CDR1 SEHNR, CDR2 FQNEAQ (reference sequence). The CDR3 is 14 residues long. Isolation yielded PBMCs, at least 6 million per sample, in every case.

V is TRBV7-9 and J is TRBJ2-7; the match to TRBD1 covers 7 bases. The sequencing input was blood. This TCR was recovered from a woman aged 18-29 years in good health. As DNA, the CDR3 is TGTGCCAGCAGCTTAGCACAGGGGATCTACGAGCAGTACTTC. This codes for CASSLAQGIYEQYF.